Described below is a single T cell receptor beta chain sequence and its context. Its cognate antigen is unknown. Generated by immunoSEQ multiplex PCR, the TCRdb table keeps only in-frame clones and is missing some. The data hold about 40,000 clones, with approximately 70% observed a single time. The sample comes from a study of vaccination effects on CD4 cells after COVID-19. Following an approximately ten-day culture, CD4+ T cells were purified. Subjects were given two BNT162b2 or mRNA-1273 vaccine doses. Overall study results and limits: Common cold coronaviruses were cross-recognized by only 1 of 255 vaccine-induced clones in healthy vaccinees.

This CDR3 comprises 14 residues. V was trimmed by 10 bases and J by 1 base, leaving 14 bases between them. Germline V CDR1 and CDR2: MNHEY, SVGAGI. The material sequenced was CD4+ T cells from PBMCs cultured without peptide, taken after COVID-19 vaccination. V gene TRBV6-5 combines with J gene TRBJ2-4; D is undetermined. This clonotype was obtained from a human donor who received a COVID-19 vaccine. CDR3 DNA sequence: TGTGCCACCTCACCCCTTGAGGCCAAAAACATTCAGTACTTC. This translates into CATSPLEAKNIQYF.